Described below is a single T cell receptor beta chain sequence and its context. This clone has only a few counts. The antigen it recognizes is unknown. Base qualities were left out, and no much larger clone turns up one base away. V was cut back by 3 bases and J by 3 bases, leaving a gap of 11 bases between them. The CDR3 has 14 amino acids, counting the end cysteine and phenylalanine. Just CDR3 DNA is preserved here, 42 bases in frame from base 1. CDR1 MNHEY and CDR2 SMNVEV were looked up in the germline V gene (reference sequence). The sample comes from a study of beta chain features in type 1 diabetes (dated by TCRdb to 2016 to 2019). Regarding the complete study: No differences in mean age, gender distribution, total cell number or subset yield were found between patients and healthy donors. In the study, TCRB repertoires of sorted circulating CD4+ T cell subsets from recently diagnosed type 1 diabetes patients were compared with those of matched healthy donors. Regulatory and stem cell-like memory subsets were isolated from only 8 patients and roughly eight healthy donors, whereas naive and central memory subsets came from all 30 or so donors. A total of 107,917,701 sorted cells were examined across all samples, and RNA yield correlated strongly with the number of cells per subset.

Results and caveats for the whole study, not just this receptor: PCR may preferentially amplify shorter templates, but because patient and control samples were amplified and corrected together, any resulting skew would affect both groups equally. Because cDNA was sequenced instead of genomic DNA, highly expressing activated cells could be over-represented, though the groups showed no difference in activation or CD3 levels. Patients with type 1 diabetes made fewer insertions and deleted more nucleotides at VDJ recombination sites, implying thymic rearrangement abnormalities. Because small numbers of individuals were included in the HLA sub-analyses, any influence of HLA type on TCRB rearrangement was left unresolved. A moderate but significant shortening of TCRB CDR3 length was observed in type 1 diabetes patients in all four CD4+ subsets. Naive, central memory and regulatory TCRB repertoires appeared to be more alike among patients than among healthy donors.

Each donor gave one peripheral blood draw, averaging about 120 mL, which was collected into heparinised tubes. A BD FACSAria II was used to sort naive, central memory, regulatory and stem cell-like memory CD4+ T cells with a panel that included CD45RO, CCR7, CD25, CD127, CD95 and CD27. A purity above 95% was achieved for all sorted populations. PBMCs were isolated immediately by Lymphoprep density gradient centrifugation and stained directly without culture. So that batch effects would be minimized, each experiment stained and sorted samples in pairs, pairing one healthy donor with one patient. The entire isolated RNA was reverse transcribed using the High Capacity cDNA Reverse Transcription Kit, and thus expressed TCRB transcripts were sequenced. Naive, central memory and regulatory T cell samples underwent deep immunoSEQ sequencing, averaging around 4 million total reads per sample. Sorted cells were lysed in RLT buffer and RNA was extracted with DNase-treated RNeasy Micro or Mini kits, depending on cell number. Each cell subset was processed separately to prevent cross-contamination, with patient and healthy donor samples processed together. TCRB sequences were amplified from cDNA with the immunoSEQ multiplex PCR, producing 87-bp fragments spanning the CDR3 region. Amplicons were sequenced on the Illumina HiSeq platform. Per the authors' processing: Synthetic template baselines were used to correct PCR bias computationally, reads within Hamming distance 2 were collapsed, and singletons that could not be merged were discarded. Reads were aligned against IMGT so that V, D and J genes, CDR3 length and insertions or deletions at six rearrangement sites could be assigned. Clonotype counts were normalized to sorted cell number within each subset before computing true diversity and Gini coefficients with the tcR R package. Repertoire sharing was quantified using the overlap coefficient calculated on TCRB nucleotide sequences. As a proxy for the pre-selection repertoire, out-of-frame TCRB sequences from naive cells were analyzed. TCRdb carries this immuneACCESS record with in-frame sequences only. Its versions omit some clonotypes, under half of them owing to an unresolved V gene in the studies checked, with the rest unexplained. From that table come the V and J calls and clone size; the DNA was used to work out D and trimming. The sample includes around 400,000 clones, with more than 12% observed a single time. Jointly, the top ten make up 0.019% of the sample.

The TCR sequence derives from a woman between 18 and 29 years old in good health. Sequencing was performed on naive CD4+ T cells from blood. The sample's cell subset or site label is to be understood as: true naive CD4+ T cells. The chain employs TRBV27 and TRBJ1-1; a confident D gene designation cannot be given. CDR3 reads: CASSFAGYDTEAFF. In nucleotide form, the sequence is TGTGCCAGCAGTTTTGCCGGGTACGACACTGAAGCTTTCTTT.